The present T cell receptor (beta chain) was sequenced within a study of blood T cell repertoires in COVID-19. Study-wide background: Spain, Italy and the United States supplied samples that represented acute and convalescent COVID-19. Sources were T cells, B-cell-depleted T cells, or PBMCs; the material itself was cDNA or gDNA.

The CDR3 length is 16 residues. Germline CDR1 reads MGHRA; CDR2 reads YSYEKL. V was clipped by 0 bases and J by 0 bases, with 9 bases between them. In the authors' methods: Estimated nucleated cell counts came from reference gene primer amplification. TCRdb's copy holds only in-frame clones and misses some; the assay was immunoSEQ multiplex PCR. V, J and clone size are taken as reported in that table, and D and trimming were inferred from the DNA itself. The sample lists over 90,000 clones; approximately 85% were seen once. The chain has TRBV4-1 and TRBJ1-5; D not certain. The TCR comes from a man aged 40-50 years with active or convalescent COVID-19. Sequencing was done on a sample of peripheral blood. The CDR3 loop is CASSQDAGYSNQPQHF. The CDR3 nucleotides read TGCGCCAGCAGCCAAGATGCGGGCTATAGCAATCAGCCCCAGCATTTT.